Below are 25 T cell receptor beta chains sequenced from a single sample in a study of CD4 T cells in relation to SARS-CoV-2 and coronaviruses. Their antigens remain unidentified. Sequencing was performed with immunoSEQ multiplex PCR; in TCRdb, only in-frame clones are kept and a portion is missing. Counted here are roughly 38,000 clones, under 90% occurring once; the ten biggest clones make up 1% to 1.5%. The source material was naive CD4+ T cells from PBMCs, cultured in vitro. Subset of the sample: naive CD4+ T cells isolated by negative enrichment. These TCRs come from an adult with COVID-19.

The chain joins TRBV9 to TRBJ2-5; TRBD2 matches 7 bases. CDR1 SGDLS and CDR2 YYNGEE come from the germline V gene. Germline trimming cut 4 bases from V and 2 bases from J; bases unmatched to any gene: 11. The CDR3 runs to 16 residues. The chain's CDR3 is CASSRRGGAGQETQYF. The DNA of the CDR3 is TGTGCCAGCAGCCGAAGGGGAGGGGCGGGACAAGAGACCCAGTACTTC. The whole variable domain, filled in from reference TRBV9 and TRBJ2-5, reads DSGVTQTPKHLITATGQRVTLRCSPRSGDLSVYWYQQSLDQGLQFLIQYYNGEERAKGNILERFSAQQFPDLHSELNLSSLELGDSALYFCASSRRGGAGQETQYFGPGTRLLVL.

The chain joins TRBV28 to TRBJ2-3; 7 positions match TRBD1. V lost 6 bases and J lost 1; bases outside the gene matches: 16. Per the germline V gene, CDR1 is MDHEN and CDR2 is SYDVKM. This CDR3 has 18 residues. CDR3 residues: CASRPGPRTGVRTDTQYF. The CDR3 DNA sequence: TGTGCCAGCAGACCCGGCCCACGTACAGGGGTCCGCACAGATACGCAGTATTTT.

V gene TRBV2 combines with J gene TRBJ2-7, with D possibly matching TRBD2 (6 bases). Germline values: CDR1 SNHLY, CDR2 FYNNEI. V lost 10 bases, J lost 4 bases, and 14 bases lay in between. CDR3 length equals 12 residues. The CDR3 is CATSGGFYEQYF. CDR3 sequence (DNA): TGTGCCACCTCCGGGGGATTTTACGAGCAGTACTTC. Combining the CDR3 with reference TRBV2 and TRBJ2-7 gives the whole variable domain EPEVTQTPSHQVTQMGQEVILRCVPISNHLYFYWYRQILGQKVEFLVSFYNNEISEKSEIFDDQFSVERPDGSNFTLKIRSTKLEDSAMYFCATSGGFYEQYFGPGTRLTVT.

This clone was detected once. V gene TRBV6-5 combines with J gene TRBJ2-7; 7 bases are a match to TRBD1. Germline lookup yields CDR1 MNHEY and CDR2 SVGAGI. V was clipped by 6 bases and J by 0 bases; unmatched bases: 8. This CDR3 comprises 15 residues. The CDR3 reads CASSTTGFRSYEQYF. CDR3 bases: TGTGCCAGCAGCACGACAGGGTTTCGCTCCTACGAGCAGTACTTC.

V is TRBV2 and J is TRBJ2-3, with TRBD2 identical over 7 bases. From germline, CDR1 is SNHLY and CDR2 FYNNEI. The CDR3 runs to 16 residues. J lost 2 bases, V lost 2 bases, and 7 bases had no gene match. CDR3 coding DNA: TGTGCCAGCAGTGAAACGGCTAGCGGATTCACAGATACGCAGTATTTT. Its translation is CASSETASGFTDTQYF.

This clone was recorded only once. The chain combines TRBV7-8 with TRBJ2-1, with 10 bases fitting TRBD1. Germline lookup yields CDR1 SGHVS and CDR2 FQNEAQ. This CDR3 is built from 15 residues. V dropped 3 bases and J dropped 7; count of bases not matched to a gene: 6. DNA of the CDR3: TGTGCCAGCAGCTTCCGGGACAGGGGATTGAATGAGCAGTTCTTC. It translates to CASSFRDRGLNEQFF.

The V and J genes are TRBV6-1 and TRBJ2-5; no firm D call. The CDR3 runs 15 residues. Germline values: CDR1 MNHNS, CDR2 SASEGT. Trimming left V 2 bases short and J 5 bases short, with 15 bases between. The CDR3 DNA sequence: TGTGCCAGCAGTGAAAAGGACCCCGGGTGGGAGACCCAGTACTTC. Protein product: CASSEKDPGWETQYF.

The V gene is TRBV28, the J gene TRBJ2-3; tentatively, D is TRBD1 (5 bases). V dropped 0 bases and J dropped 0 bases, with 10 bases sitting between them. CDR1 MDHEN and CDR2 SYDVKM come from the germline V gene. The CDR3 is 16 amino acids. The CDR3 here is CASSLWSAGSTDTQYF. DNA of the CDR3: TGTGCCAGCAGTTTATGGTCGGCAGGGAGCACAGATACGCAGTATTTT. Looking up the rest from reference TRBV28 and TRBJ2-3 gives the full variable domain: DVKVTQSSRYLVKRTGEKVFLECVQDMDHENMFWYRQDPGLGLRLIYFSYDVKMKEKGDIPEGYSVSREKKERFSLILESASTNQTSMYLCASSLWSAGSTDTQYFGPGTRLTVL.

This chain joins TRBV7-2 and TRBJ2-5; TRBD2 matches at 11 bases. V trimming: 0 bases; J trimming: 8 bases; junction bases outside the gene matches: 8. CDR3 length: 16 residues. Germline CDR1 reads SGHTA; CDR2 reads FQGNSA. The CDR3 sequence is CASSLALAGGPGTQYF. CDR3 sequence (DNA): TGTGCCAGCAGCTTAGCTCTAGCGGGAGGTCCAGGAACCCAGTACTTC.

This chain links TRBV6-5 with TRBJ1-1; the D is unclear. CDR3 length: 13 amino acids. Germline loops: CDR1 MNHEY, CDR2 SVGAGI. The ends were cut back, 5 bases at V and 4 bases at J, with 11 bases in the middle. The CDR3 DNA reads TGTGCCAGCAGTCGAGGACTGGGCACTGAAGCTTTCTTT. Its protein is CASSRGLGTEAFF.

This clone was found once. The V and J genes are TRBV7-9 and TRBJ2-3; TRBD1 matches at 9 bases. The germline gives CDR1 SEHNR, CDR2 FQNEAQ (reference sequence). The V and J ends lost 5 bases and 5 bases, in that order; junction bases with no gene match: 5. The CDR3 is made up of 14 amino acids. The CDR3 nucleotides are TGTGCCAGCAGCACAAGGACAGGGGAAGATACGCAGTATTTT. It yields the protein CASSTRTGEDTQYF. The complete variable domain, with remaining parts taken from reference TRBV7-9 and TRBJ2-3, reads DTGVSQNPRHKITKRGQNVTFRCDPISEHNRLYWYRQTLGQGPEFLTYFQNEAQLEKSRLLSDRFSAERPKGSFSTLEIQRTEQGDSAMYLCASSTRTGEDTQYFGPGTRLTVL.

V usage is TRBV27 and J usage is TRBJ2-7, with TRBD1 as a possible D gene (6 bases). Trimming took off 4 bases at V and 0 bases at J, with 13 bases between the two ends. CDR3 length: 15 residues. Germline V gives CDR1 MNHEY, CDR2 SMNVEV (reference sequence). CDR3 in amino acids: CASSSLQGLSYEQYF. DNA of the CDR3: TGTGCCAGCAGTTCCCTACAGGGTCTCTCCTACGAGCAGTACTTC.

V is TRBV9 and J is TRBJ2-5, with TRBD2 matching over 10 bases. CDR3 length: 18 amino acids. The V gene's germline CDR1 is SGDLS and CDR2 YYNGEE. The trim removed 5 bases at V and 3 bases at J, leaving 16 bases unmatched. The CDR3: CASSKYQREGGKEETQYF. The CDR3 DNA sequence: TGTGCCAGCAGTAAATACCAGCGGGAGGGGGGAAAGGAAGAGACCCAGTACTTC. The full variable domain, its missing parts supplied by reference TRBV9 and TRBJ2-5, is DSGVTQTPKHLITATGQRVTLRCSPRSGDLSVYWYQQSLDQGLQFLIQYYNGEERAKGNILERFSAQQFPDLHSELNLSSLELGDSALYFCASSKYQREGGKEETQYFGPGTRLLVL.

This clone occurred once. The chain is built from TRBV7-9 and TRBJ1-6; D remains unclear. Germline loops: CDR1 SEHNR, CDR2 FQNEAQ (reference sequence). Trimming stripped 3 bases from V and 8 bases from J, with 5 bases between. The CDR3 extends over 12 amino acids. The CDR3 loop is CASSFSDSPLHF. The DNA for the CDR3 is TGTGCCAGCAGCTTCAGTGATTCACCCCTCCACTTT.

This sequence joins TRBV25-1 and TRBJ1-4, with D possibly matching TRBD1 (6 bases). Trimming removed 9 bases from V and 4 bases from J, with 12 bases in between. Germline CDR1 reads MGHDK; CDR2 reads SYGVNS. CDR3 length: 13 residues. This CDR3 reads CASRGSGNEKLFF. The DNA for the CDR3 is TGTGCCAGTAGGGGGTCGGGTAATGAAAAACTGTTTTTT.

This sequence joins TRBV12-3 or TRBV12-4 and TRBJ1-5; D unresolved. This CDR3 region has 12 residues. Trimming pared 4 bases from V and 7 bases from J, leaving 8 bases between. The DNA of the CDR3 is TGTGCCAGCAGTTATTCGGGACAGCCCCAGCATTTT. Protein product: CASSYSGQPQHF.

The V gene is TRBV3-1 (or the pseudogene TRBV3-2), the J gene TRBJ2-2; unclear D gene. The V gene's germline CDR1 is LGHDT and CDR2 YNNKEL (reference sequence). Trimming removed 0 bases from V and 0 bases from J, with 14 bases in between. This CDR3 region has 18 residues. The CDR3 DNA reads as TGTGCCAGCAGCCAAGATGTCCCGGCCGGGCCGAACACCGGGGAGCTGTTTTTT. Residues: CASSQDVPAGPNTGELFF.

The genes are TRBV2 and TRBJ1-6; D is uncertain. This CDR3 is built from 13 residues. V lost 8 bases and J 7 bases, leaving 12 bases between the germline ends. Looked up from germline, CDR1 is SNHLY and CDR2 is FYNNEI. CDR3 amino acids: CASVLELNSPLHF. The CDR3 DNA is TGTGCCAGCGTTTTGGAACTGAATTCACCCCTCCACTTT.

The rearrangement uses TRBV3-1 (or the pseudogene TRBV3-2) and TRBJ2-3; D ambiguous. The ends were cut back, 4 bases at V and 6 bases at J, with 17 bases in the middle. The CDR3 extends over 15 amino acids. Germline V gene data show CDR1 as LGHDT and CDR2 as YNNKEL (reference sequence). The CDR3 sequence is CASSRNGPSSDTQYF. The CDR3 DNA follows: TGTGCCAGCAGCCGTAACGGGCCTTCCTCCGATACGCAGTATTTT.

V usage is TRBV7-3 and J usage is TRBJ2-2, with 11 bases matching TRBD1. V gave up 4 bases and J gave up 6 bases; unmatched junction bases: 7. CDR1 and CDR2 (germline): SGHTA, FQGTGA. CDR3 length equals 16 residues. The CDR3 here is CASSWTGTGGAGELFF. Here the CDR3 DNA reads TGTGCCAGCAGCTGGACCGGGACAGGGGGGGCCGGGGAGCTGTTTTTT.

The DNA for the CDR3 is TGTGCCAGCAGTCGCCCGAACTACGAGCAGTACTTC. Its translation is CASSRPNYEQYF. The genes are TRBV27 and TRBJ2-7, with D unclear. The CDR3 totals 12 residues. Trimming stripped 5 bases from V and 3 bases from J, with 8 bases between. Germline V gives CDR1 MNHEY, CDR2 SMNVEV (reference sequence).

This clone was observed a handful of times. The rearrangement joins TRBV7-2 to TRBJ2-1; TRBD1 or TRBD2 may be the D gene (5 bases each). CDR3 length: 15 residues. Germline values: CDR1 SGHTA, CDR2 FQGNSA. The V gene lost 5 bases and the J gene lost 4 bases, with 15 bases spanning the gap. The CDR3 spells CASSDGGSVYNEQFF. The CDR3 nucleotides are TGTGCCAGCAGCGATGGGGGATCCGTTTACAATGAGCAGTTCTTC.

The rearrangement joins TRBV5-1 to TRBJ2-3; no reliable D call. CDR3 length equals 15 residues. Trimming removed 0 bases at V and 1 base at J, with 9 bases between. Germline CDR1 SGHRS, CDR2 YFSETQ. CDR3 amino acids: CASSLAAVGTDTQYF. The CDR3 DNA reads TGCGCCAGCAGCTTGGCCGCCGTAGGCACAGATACGCAGTATTTT.

This clone was seen a few times. The chain employs TRBV7-9 and TRBJ2-3; D call uncertain. The CDR3 contains 13 residues. Germline V gene lookup returns CDR1 SEHNR and CDR2 FQNEAQ (reference sequence). Between the trimmed V and J ends, which lost 1 base and 4 bases, there was a span of 6 bases. The CDR3 here is CASSLEGADTQYF. The CDR3 DNA reads TGTGCCAGCAGCTTAGAAGGTGCAGATACGCAGTATTTT.

The chain carries TRBV6-2 or TRBV6-3 and TRBJ2-7; no clear D gene. Trimming took off 2 bases at V and 2 bases at J, with 4 bases between the two ends. CDR1 is MNHEY, CDR2 SVGEGT, per germline. The CDR3 is 12 residues long. For the CDR3, the DNA is TGTGCCAGCAGTTACGAGGCCTACGAGCAGTACTTC. Translation: CASSYEAYEQYF.